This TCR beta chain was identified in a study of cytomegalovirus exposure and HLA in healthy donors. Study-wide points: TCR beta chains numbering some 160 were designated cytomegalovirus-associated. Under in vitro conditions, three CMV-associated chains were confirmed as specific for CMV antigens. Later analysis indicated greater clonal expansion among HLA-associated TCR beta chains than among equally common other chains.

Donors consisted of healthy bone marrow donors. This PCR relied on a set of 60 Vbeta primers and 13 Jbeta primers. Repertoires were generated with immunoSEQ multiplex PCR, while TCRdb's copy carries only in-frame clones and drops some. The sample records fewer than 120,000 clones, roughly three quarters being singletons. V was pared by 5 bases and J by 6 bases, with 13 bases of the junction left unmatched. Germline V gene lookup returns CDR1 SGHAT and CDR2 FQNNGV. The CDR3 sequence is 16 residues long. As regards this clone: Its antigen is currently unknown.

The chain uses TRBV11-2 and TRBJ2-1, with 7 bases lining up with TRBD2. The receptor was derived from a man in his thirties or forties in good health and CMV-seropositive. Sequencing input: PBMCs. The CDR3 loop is CASSPRAGMRGNEQFF. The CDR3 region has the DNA TGTGCCAGCAGCCCTAGAGCGGGAATGAGGGGCAATGAGCAGTTCTTC.